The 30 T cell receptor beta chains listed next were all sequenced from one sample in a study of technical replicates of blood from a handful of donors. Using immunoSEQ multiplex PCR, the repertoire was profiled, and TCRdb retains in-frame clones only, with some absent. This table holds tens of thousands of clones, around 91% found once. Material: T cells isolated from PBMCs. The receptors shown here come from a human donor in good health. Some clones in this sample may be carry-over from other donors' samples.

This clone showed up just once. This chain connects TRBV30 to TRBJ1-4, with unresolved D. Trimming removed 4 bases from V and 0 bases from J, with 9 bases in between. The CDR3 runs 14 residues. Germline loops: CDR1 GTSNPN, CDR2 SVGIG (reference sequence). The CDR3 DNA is TGTGCCTGGAACCGGCAGGCAACTAATGAAAAACTGTTTTTT. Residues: CAWNRQATNEKLFF.

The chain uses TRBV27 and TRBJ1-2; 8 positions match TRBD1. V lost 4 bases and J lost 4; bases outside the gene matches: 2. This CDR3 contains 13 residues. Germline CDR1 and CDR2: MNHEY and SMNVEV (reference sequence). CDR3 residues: CASSSTGGYGYTF. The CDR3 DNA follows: TGTGCCAGCAGTTCCACAGGGGGCTATGGCTACACCTTC.

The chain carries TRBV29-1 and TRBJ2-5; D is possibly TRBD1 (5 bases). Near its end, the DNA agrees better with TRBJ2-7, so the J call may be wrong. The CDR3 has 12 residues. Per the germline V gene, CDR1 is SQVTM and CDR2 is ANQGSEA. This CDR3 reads CSASDRYYEQYF. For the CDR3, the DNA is TGCAGCGCCTCCGACAGATACTACGAGCAGTACTTC.

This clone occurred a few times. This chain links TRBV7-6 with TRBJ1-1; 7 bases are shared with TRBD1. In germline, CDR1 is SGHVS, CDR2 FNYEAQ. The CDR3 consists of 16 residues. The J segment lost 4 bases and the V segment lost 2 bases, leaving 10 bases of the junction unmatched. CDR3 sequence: CASSLLTGIGSTEAFF. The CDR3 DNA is TGTGCCAGCAGCTTATTGACAGGGATTGGGAGCACTGAAGCTTTCTTT.

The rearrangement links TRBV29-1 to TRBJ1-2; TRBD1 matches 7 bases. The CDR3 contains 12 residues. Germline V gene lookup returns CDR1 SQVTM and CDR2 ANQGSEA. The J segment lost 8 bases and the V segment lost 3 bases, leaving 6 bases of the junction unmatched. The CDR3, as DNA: TGCAGCGTTGACGGACAGGCTGAAGGCTACACCTTC. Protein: CSVDGQAEGYTF. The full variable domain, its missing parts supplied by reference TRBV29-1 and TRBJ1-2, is SAVISQKPSRDICQRGTSLTIQCQVDSQVTMMFWYRQQPGQSLTLIATANQGSEATYESGFVIDKFPISRPNLTFSTLTVSNMSPEDSSIYLCSVDGQAEGYTFGSGTRLTVV.

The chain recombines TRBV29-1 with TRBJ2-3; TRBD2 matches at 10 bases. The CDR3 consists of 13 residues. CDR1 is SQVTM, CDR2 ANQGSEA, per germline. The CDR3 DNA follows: TGCGGAATAGCGGGAGGAATAGCAGATACGCAGTATTTT. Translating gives CGIAGGIADTQYF.

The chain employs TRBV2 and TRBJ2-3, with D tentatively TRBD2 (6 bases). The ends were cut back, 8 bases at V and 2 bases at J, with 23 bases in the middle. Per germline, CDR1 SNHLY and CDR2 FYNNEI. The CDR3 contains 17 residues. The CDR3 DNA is TGTGCCAGCCTAAACATAATGGGCGGGGCCCACACAGATACGCAGTATTTT. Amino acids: CASLNIMGGAHTDTQYF.

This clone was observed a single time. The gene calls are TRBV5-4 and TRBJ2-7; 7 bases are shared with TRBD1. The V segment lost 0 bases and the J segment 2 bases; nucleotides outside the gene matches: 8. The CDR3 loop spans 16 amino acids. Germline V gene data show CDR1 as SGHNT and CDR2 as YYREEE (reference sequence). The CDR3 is CASSLGSGTAAYEQYF. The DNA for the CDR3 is TGTGCCAGCAGCTTGGGATCCGGGACAGCAGCCTACGAGCAGTACTTC.

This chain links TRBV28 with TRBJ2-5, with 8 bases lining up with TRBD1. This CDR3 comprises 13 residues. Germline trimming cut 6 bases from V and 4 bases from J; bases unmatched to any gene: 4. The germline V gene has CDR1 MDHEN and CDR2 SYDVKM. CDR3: CASSQQGGETQYF. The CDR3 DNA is TGTGCCAGCAGCCAACAGGGGGGAGAGACCCAGTACTTC.

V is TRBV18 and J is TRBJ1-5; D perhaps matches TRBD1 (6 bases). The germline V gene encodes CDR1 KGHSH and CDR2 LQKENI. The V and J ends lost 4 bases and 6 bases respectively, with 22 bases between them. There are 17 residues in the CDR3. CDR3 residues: CASSLTLQDSVSQPQHF. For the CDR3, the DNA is TGTGCCAGCTCACTGACATTACAGGACAGTGTGAGTCAGCCCCAGCATTTT.

The CDR3 protein is CASSYGLAGEFGANVLTF. CDR3 bases: TGTGCCAGCAGCTATGGACTAGCGGGAGAATTTGGGGCCAACGTCCTGACTTTC. This chain connects TRBV11-2 to TRBJ2-6, with 13 nucleotides matching TRBD2. CDR3 length: 18 amino acids. CDR1 and CDR2 from the germline V gene are SGHAT and FQNNGV. The trim removed 4 bases at V and 3 bases at J, leaving 6 bases unmatched. Drawing the rest from reference TRBV11-2 and TRBJ2-6, the complete variable domain is EAGVAQSPRYKIIEKRQSVAFWCNPISGHATLYWYQQILGQGPKLLIQFQNNGVVDDSQLPKDRFSAERLKGVDSTLKIQPAKLEDSAVYLCASSYGLAGEFGANVLTFGAGSRLTVL.

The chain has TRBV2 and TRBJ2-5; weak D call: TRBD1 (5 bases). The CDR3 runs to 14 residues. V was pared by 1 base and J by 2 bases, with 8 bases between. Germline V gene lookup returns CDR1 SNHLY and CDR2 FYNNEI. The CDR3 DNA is TGTGCCAGCAGTGAAGAGACAGCACAAGAGACCCAGTACTTC. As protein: CASSEETAQETQYF.

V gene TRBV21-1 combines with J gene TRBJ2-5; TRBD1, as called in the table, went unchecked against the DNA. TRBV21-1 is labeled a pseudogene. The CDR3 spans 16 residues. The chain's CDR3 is CASNYKTGGRRETQYF. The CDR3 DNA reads TGTGCCAGCAACTATAAGACAGGGGGCCGAAGGGAGACCCAGTACTTC.

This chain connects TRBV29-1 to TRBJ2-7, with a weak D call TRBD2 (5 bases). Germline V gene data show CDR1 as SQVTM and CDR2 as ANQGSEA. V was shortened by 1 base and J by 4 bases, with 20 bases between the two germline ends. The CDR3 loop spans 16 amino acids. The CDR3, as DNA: TGCAGCGTTGAAGTGTCCCCCTCGGGAAATGGGTACGAGCAGTACTTC. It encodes CSVEVSPSGNGYEQYF.

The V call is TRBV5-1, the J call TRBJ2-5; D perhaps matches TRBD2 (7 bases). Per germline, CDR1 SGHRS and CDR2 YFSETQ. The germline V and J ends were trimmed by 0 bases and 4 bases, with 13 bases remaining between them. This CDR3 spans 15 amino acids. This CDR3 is CASSLAPGGPETQYF. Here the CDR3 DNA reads TGCGCCAGCAGCTTGGCCCCGGGGGGCCCAGAGACCCAGTACTTC.

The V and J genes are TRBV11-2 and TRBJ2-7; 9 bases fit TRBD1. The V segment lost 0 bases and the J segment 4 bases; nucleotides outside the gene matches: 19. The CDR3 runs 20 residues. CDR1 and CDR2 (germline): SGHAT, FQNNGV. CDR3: CASSLDTIRKRDRVYYEQYF. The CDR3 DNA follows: TGTGCCAGCAGCTTAGACACTATCAGAAAAAGGGACAGGGTATATTACGAGCAGTACTTC. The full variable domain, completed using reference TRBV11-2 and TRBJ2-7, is EAGVAQSPRYKIIEKRQSVAFWCNPISGHATLYWYQQILGQGPKLLIQFQNNGVVDDSQLPKDRFSAERLKGVDSTLKIQPAKLEDSAVYLCASSLDTIRKRDRVYYEQYFGPGTRLTVT.

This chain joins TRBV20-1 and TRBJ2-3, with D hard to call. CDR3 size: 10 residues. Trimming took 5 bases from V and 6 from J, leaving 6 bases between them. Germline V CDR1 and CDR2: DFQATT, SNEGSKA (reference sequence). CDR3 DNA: TGCAGTGCTGGCATGGATACGCAGTATTTT. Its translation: CSAGMDTQYF.

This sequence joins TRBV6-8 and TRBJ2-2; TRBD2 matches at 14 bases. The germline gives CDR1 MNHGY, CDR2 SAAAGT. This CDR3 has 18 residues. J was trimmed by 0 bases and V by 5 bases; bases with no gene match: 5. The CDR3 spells CASSQTSGGVPNTGELFF. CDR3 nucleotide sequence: TGTGCCAGCAGTCAGACTAGCGGGGGGGTCCCGAACACCGGGGAGCTGTTTTTT.

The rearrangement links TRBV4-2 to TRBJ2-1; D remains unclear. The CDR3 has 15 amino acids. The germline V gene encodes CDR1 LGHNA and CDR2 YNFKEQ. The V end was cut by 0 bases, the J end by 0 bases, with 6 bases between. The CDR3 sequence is CASSQDRSSYNEQFF. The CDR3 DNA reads TGTGCCAGCAGCCAAGACAGGTCCTCCTACAATGAGCAGTTCTTC.

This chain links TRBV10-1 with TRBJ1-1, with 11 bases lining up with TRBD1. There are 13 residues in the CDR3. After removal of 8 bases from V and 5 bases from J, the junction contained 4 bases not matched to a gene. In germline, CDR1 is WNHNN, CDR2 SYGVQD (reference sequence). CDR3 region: CASGTGGGTEAFF. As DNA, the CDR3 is TGCGCCAGCGGGACAGGGGGAGGAACTGAAGCTTTCTTT.

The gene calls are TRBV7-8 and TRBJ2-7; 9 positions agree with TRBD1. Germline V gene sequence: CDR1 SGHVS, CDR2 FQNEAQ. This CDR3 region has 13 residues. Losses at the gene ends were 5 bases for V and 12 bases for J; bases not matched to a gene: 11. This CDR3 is CASSRRQGERPYF. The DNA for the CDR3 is TGTGCCAGCAGCCGACGACAGGGGGAAAGACCGTACTTC.

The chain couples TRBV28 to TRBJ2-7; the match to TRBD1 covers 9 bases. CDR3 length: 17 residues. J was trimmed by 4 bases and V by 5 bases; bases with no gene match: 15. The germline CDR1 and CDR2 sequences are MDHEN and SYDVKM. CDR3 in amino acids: CASSPRTGEGNGYEQYF. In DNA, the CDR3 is TGTGCCAGCAGTCCCCGGACAGGGGAGGGAAATGGTTACGAGCAGTACTTC.

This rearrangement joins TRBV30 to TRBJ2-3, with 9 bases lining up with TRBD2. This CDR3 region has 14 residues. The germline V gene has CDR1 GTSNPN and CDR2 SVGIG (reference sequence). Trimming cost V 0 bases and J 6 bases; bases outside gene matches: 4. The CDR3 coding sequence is TGTGCCTGGAGTGTGCTAGCGGGAAGGGATACGCAGTATTTT. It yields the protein CAWSVLAGRDTQYF. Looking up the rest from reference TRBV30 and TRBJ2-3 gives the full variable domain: SQTIHQWPATLVQPVGSPLSLECTVEGTSNPNLYWYRQAAGRGLQLLFYSVGIGQISSEVPQNLSASRPQDRQFILSSKKLLLSDSGFYLCAWSVLAGRDTQYFGPGTRLTVL.

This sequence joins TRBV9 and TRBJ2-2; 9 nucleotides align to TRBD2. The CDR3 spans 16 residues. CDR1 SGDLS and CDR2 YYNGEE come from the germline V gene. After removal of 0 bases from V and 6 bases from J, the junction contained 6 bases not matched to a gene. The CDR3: CASSVGPGGGAGELFF. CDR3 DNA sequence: TGTGCCAGCAGCGTAGGCCCAGGCGGGGGGGCCGGGGAGCTGTTTTTT.

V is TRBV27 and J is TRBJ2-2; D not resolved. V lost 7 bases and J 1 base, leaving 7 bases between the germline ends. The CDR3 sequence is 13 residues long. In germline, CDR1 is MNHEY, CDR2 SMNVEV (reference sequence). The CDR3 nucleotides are TGTGCCAGCACCCCGGGGAACACCGGGGAGCTGTTTTTT. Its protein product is CASTPGNTGELFF.

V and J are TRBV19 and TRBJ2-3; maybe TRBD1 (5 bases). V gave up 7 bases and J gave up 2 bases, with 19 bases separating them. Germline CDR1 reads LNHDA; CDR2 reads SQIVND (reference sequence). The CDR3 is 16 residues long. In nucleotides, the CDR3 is TGTGCCAGTAAGGGTCTTAGGGGAACGATCACAGATACGCAGTATTTT. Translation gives CASKGLRGTITDTQYF.

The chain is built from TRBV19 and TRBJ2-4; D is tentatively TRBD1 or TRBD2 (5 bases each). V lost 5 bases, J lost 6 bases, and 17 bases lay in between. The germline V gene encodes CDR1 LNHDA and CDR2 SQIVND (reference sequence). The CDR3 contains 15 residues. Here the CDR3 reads CASSVGEPRINIQYF. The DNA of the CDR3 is TGTGCCAGTAGTGTAGGGGAGCCCCGTATAAACATTCAGTACTTC. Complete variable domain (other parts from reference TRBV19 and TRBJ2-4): DGGITQSPKYLFRKEGQNVTLSCEQNLNHDAMYWYRQDPGQGLRLIYYSQIVNDFQKGDIAEGYSVSREKKESFPLTVTSAQKNPTAFYLCASSVGEPRINIQYFGAGTRLSVL.

CDR3 sequence (DNA): TGTGCCAGCAGTTTGTCAGGGCGAACTAACTATGGCTACACCTTC. Its protein is CASSLSGRTNYGYTF. The V gene is TRBV28, the J gene TRBJ1-2; tentatively, D is TRBD1 (5 bases). V dropped 3 bases and J dropped 0 bases, with 11 bases sitting between them. Germline-derived CDR1 and CDR2 are MDHEN and SYDVKM. This CDR3 comprises 15 residues.

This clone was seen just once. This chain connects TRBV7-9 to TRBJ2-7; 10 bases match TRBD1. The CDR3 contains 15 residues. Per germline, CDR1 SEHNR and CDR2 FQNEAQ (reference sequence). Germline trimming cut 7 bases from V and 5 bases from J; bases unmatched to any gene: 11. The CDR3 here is CASTSMGQGRNEQYF. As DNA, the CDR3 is TGTGCCAGCACCTCGATGGGACAGGGGCGGAACGAGCAGTACTTC.

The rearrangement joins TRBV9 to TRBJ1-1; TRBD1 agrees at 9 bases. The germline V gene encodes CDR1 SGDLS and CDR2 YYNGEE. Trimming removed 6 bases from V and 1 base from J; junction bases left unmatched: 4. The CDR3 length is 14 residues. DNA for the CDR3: TGTGCCAGCATGAAGGGACAGGGGAACACTGAAGCTTTCTTT. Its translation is CASMKGQGNTEAFF.